The 19 T cell receptor beta chains given below trace back to one sample, sequenced in a study of response to subunit inactivated influenza vaccine. TCRdb recomputed calls from the RT-PCR reads with MiXCR, one row per CDR3 protein. The data contain fewer than 800,000 distinct CDR3 sequences, approximately 14% of them seen just once; the ten biggest clones take up 11%. Sequences were derived from PBMCs from blood, sampled 11 to 12 days after vaccination. The receptors derive from a man over 45 who received an inactivated influenza vaccine.

The chain has TRBV20-1 and TRBJ2-5, with 12 bases aligning to TRBD2. V lost 6 bases to trimming and J lost 3 bases; unmatched junction nucleotides: 8. CDR1 and CDR2 (germline): DFQATT, SNEGSKA (reference sequence). The CDR3 has 15 residues. The CDR3 DNA follows: TGCAGTGCGCAGACTAGCGGGAGCCGTAAAGAGACCCAGTACTTC. It specifies CSAQTSGSRKETQYF.

V gene TRBV20-1 combines with J gene TRBJ2-2; 12 nucleotides line up with TRBD2. Germline CDR1 reads DFQATT; CDR2 reads SNEGSKA (reference sequence). Trimming removed 0 bases from V and 6 bases from J; junction bases left unmatched: 5. This CDR3 has 16 residues. The CDR3 region has the DNA TGCAGTGCTAGAGATCAAAGACTAGCGGGAGCCGGGGAGCTGTTTTTT. Translating gives CSARDQRLAGAGELFF.

In this sample, this clonotype turned up a few times. The V gene is TRBV11-2, the J gene TRBJ2-7; TRBD1 agrees at 7 bases. V dropped 3 bases and J dropped 6; count of bases not matched to a gene: 8. This CDR3 is 14 amino acids long. Germline V CDR1 and CDR2: SGHAT, FQNNGV. The DNA of the CDR3 is TGTGCCAGCAGCTTTTGGCAGGGGGACCCCGAGCAGTACTTC. Translating it yields CASSFWQGDPEQYF. The full variable domain, with the rest looked up from reference TRBV11-2 and TRBJ2-7, is EAGVAQSPRYKIIEKRQSVAFWCNPISGHATLYWYQQILGQGPKLLIQFQNNGVVDDSQLPKDRFSAERLKGVDSTLKIQPAKLEDSAVYLCASSFWQGDPEQYFGPGTRLTVT.

A few counts support this clonotype. This chain joins TRBV5-1 and TRBJ2-1; D perhaps matches TRBD1 (6 bases). The V and J ends lost 0 bases and 9 bases respectively, with 13 bases between them. In germline, CDR1 is SGHRS, CDR2 YFSETQ. The CDR3 has 14 amino acids. CDR3 DNA: TGCGCCAGCAGCTTGGACAGGGATCGTGGTGAGCAGTTCTTC. Translation: CASSLDRDRGEQFF.

This clonotype was observed a handful of times. The chain uses TRBV3-1 and TRBJ2-2; TRBD1 matches at 10 bases. CDR1 is LGHDT, CDR2 YNNKEL, per germline (reference sequence). The CDR3 is 17 residues long. Trimming at V came to 4 bases and at J to 3 bases, leaving 8 bases not matched to a gene. The CDR3 DNA sequence: TGTGCCAGCAGCCGCGACAGGGGGCCTCCCTACACCGGGGAGCTGTTTTTT. It translates to CASSRDRGPPYTGELFF.

The chain has TRBV12-3 or TRBV12-4 and TRBJ1-1; TRBD1 agrees at 9 bases. The CDR3 extends over 14 amino acids. V was pared by 3 bases and J by 5 bases, with 4 bases of the junction left unmatched. CDR3 sequence reads: CASSFLGQGTEAFF. The CDR3 coding sequence is TGTGCCAGCAGTTTTCTTGGACAGGGGACTGAAGCTTTCTTT.

The chain uses TRBV15 and TRBJ2-1, with D possibly being TRBD1 (6 bases). The CDR3 has 13 amino acids. Trimming stripped 2 bases from V and 7 bases from J, with 9 bases between. Germline V lookup: CDR1 LNHNV, CDR2 YYDKDF (reference sequence). The CDR3 protein is CATSRSGENEQFF. The CDR3 DNA sequence: TGTGCCACCAGCAGATCAGGGGAAAATGAGCAGTTCTTC.

J is TRBJ2-4 and V is TRBV7-2, with D perhaps matching TRBD2 (6 bases). The CDR3 has 16 residues. Germline V gene data show CDR1 as SGHTA and CDR2 as FQGNSA. V shed 5 bases and J shed 0 bases, with 14 bases lying between them. The CDR3 here is CASSPPGVRAKNIQYF. DNA for the CDR3: TGTGCCAGCAGCCCCCCGGGAGTCCGAGCCAAAAACATTCAGTACTTC.

The chain is built from TRBV4-3 and TRBJ2-6; no clear D gene. V shed 5 bases and J shed 0 bases, with 11 bases lying between them. The CDR3 consists of 16 residues. Germline V gene sequence: CDR1 LGHNA, CDR2 YSLEER. CDR3 bases: TGCGCCAGCAGCGTTGAAGTCCCCTCTGGGGCCAACGTCCTGACTTTC. This encodes CASSVEVPSGANVLTF.

This clonotype was detected only a few times. This chain links TRBV20-1 with TRBJ2-3; D may correspond to TRBD1 or TRBD2 (5 bases each). V lost 4 bases, J lost 5 bases, and 19 bases lay in between. The germline V gene has CDR1 DFQATT and CDR2 SNEGSKA (reference sequence). CDR3 length equals 15 residues. The DNA of the CDR3 is TGCAGTGCTATTAAACTAGGCCTAGGGGTAGATACGCAGTATTTT. This sequence encodes CSAIKLGLGVDTQYF.

In regard to this clonotype: A much larger clone is a single base away; this may be a read error. The V call is TRBV6-2 or TRBV6-3, the J call TRBJ2-6; a weak D match, TRBD1 (5 bases). The CDR3 is 13 amino acids. CDR1 and CDR2 (germline): MNHEY, SVGEGT. The DNA for the CDR3 is TGTGCCAGCAGCCAGTCTGGGGCCAACGTCCTGTCTTTC. Its translation is CASSQSGANVLSF.

This clonotype was detected only a few times. The chain has TRBV24-1 and TRBJ2-5; D remains ambiguous. The CDR3 has 12 residues. Germline values: CDR1 KGHDR, CDR2 SFDVKD. The germline V and J ends were trimmed by 4 bases and 5 bases, with 7 bases remaining between them. The CDR3 region is CATSDGRETQYF. In DNA, the CDR3 is TGTGCCACCAGTGACGGTCGGGAGACCCAGTACTTC.

The sample holds many counts of this clonotype. The chain carries TRBV7-9 and TRBJ2-1; TRBD1 matches 8 bases. The CDR3 runs to 15 residues. V trimming: 1 base; J trimming: 5 bases; junction bases outside the gene matches: 4. Germline CDR1 is SEHNR and CDR2 is FQNEAQ (reference sequence). DNA of the CDR3: TGTGCCAGCAGCTTAGGCAGGGGGCAGGACAATGAGCAGTTCTTC. Translated, it gives CASSLGRGQDNEQFF.

The chain has TRBV20-1 and TRBJ2-1, with D possibly TRBD2 on 5 matching bases. This CDR3 contains 13 residues. From germline, CDR1 is DFQATT and CDR2 SNEGSKA (reference sequence). V dropped 8 bases and J dropped 7 bases, with 18 bases sitting between them. The CDR3 DNA is TGCAGTCCCGAGGAGGAGCCGTGGAATGAGCAGTTCTTC. Protein: CSPEEEPWNEQFF.

The rearrangement uses TRBV20-1 and TRBJ1-1, with D possibly matching TRBD1 (6 bases). Germline CDR1 and CDR2: DFQATT and SNEGSKA (reference sequence). V lost 3 bases to trimming and J lost 0 bases, with 17 bases between them. The CDR3 covers 16 residues. This chain's CDR3 is CSASWQGRPMNTEAFF. The CDR3 DNA sequence: TGCAGTGCTAGCTGGCAGGGGCGACCTATGAACACTGAAGCTTTCTTT.

CDR3 sequence reads: CASKPSPGQAYYF. The CDR3 DNA is TGTGCCAGCAAACCTTCCCCGGGACAGGCTTATTACTTC. This rearrangement joins TRBV12-3 or TRBV12-4 to TRBJ2-5, with 8 nucleotides matching TRBD1. The CDR3 spans 13 residues. Losses at the gene ends were 7 bases for V and 14 bases for J; bases not matched to a gene: 15.

This chain uses TRBV4-3 with TRBJ1-1; D unresolved. Per the germline V gene, CDR1 is LGHNA and CDR2 is YSLEER. The CDR3 is made up of 15 amino acids. Trimming shortened V by 1 base and J by 10 bases, and 19 bases separated the two germline ends. CDR3 nucleotide sequence: TGCGCCAGCAGCCAAGGGGCCCAAATCCGCTATGCAGCTTTCTTT. It translates to CASSQGAQIRYAAFF.

J is TRBJ2-1 and V is TRBV3-1; D unresolved. V was cut by 0 bases and J by 1 base, with 13 bases left in between. Germline V gene data show CDR1 as LGHDT and CDR2 as YNNKEL (reference sequence). This CDR3 is built from 17 residues. The CDR3 DNA reads TGTGCCAGCAGCCAAGATTGGGTAGGAGCGTCCTACAATGAGCAGTTCTTC. Residues: CASSQDWVGASYNEQFF.

The rearrangement joins TRBV12-3 or TRBV12-4 to TRBJ2-7; 10 positions agree with TRBD2. The CDR3 is 14 amino acids. The V and J ends lost 9 bases and 3 bases, in that order; junction bases with no gene match: 8. The CDR3 is CASTGSGRHYEQYF. CDR3 nucleotides: TGTGCCAGTACGGGTAGCGGGAGGCACTACGAGCAGTACTTC.